This T cell receptor beta chain was found in a study of long-term antiretroviral therapy in people with HIV. Germline lookup yields CDR1 MNHEY and CDR2 SVGAGI. The CDR3 totals 14 residues. Trimming at V came to 8 bases and at J to 4 bases, leaving 10 bases not matched to a gene. Turning to this clone: Its antigen is undetermined.

Findings and limits, study-wide: Relative to transplant donor controls, diversity remained lower despite increasing after ART. HIV repertoires had narrower CDR3 length ranges than controls.

Researchers ran immunoSEQ v3.0 at survey level. Some clones are missing from TCRdb's copy, which holds only in-frame ones; the method was immunoSEQ multiplex PCR. Of some 23,000 clones in the sample, 85% to 95% were seen once. The receptor was isolated from a middle-aged woman with HIV. The sequenced sample was unsorted PBMCs, obtained 7.6 years after starting antiretroviral therapy. This chain uses TRBV6-5 with TRBJ1-2, with TRBD1 matching 7 bases. The CDR3 protein is CASFSGTESYGYTF. The CDR3 nucleotides are TGTGCCAGCTTCTCCGGGACAGAGAGCTATGGCTACACCTTC.